A selection of T cell receptor beta chains follows, all from one sample in a study of blood T cell repertoires in COVID-19. The assay was immunoSEQ multiplex PCR, and TCRdb's table has in-frame clones only and misses some. This sample has tens of thousands of clones, with more than 85% found just once. Sample: peripheral blood. Source of these receptors: a human donor with active COVID-19. The donor label of this sample is uncertain. Each CDR3 is given with its conserved first and last residue. Each record gives: D gene, V gene, clone size, J gene, CDR3 protein, CDR3 DNA. D genes are given only for firm matches. Only some rows state a clone size, as once, few, many or a class for expanded clones.

NA,TRBV6-5,NA,TRBJ1-4,CASRMRRGGNEKLFF,TGTGCCAGCAGGATGCGGAGAGGGGGAAATGAAAAACTGTTTTTT
NA,TRBV28,NA,TRBJ1-1,CASSWTRTEAFF,TGTGCCAGCAGTTGGACTCGAACTGAAGCTTTCTTT
NA,TRBV7-2,NA,TRBJ1-5,CASSLFLGGASNQPQHF,TGTGCCAGCAGCTTATTCTTAGGGGGGGCCAGCAATCAGCCCCAGCATTTT
NA,TRBV9,NA,TRBJ1-3,CASSVDGSGNTIYF,TGTGCCAGCAGCGTAGACGGCTCTGGAAACACCATATATTTT
NA,TRBV19,NA,TRBJ2-7,CASSLDSLSYEQYF,TGTGCCAGTAGCCTCGACAGTCTATCCTACGAGCAGTACTTC
TRBD2,TRBV5-1,NA,TRBJ2-3,CASSPWTSGRTDTQYF,TGCGCCAGCAGCCCATGGACTAGCGGGCGCACAGATACGCAGTATTTT
NA,TRBV27,NA,TRBJ1-5,CASSLAGPRGTQPQHF,TGTGCCAGCAGTTTAGCCGGGCCTAGGGGAACTCAGCCCCAGCATTTT
NA,TRBV2,NA,TRBJ2-2,CASRGLAQTGELFF,TGTGCCAGCAGGGGTCTAGCGCAGACCGGGGAGCTGTTTTTT
NA,TRBV30,NA,TRBJ1-2,CAWSASYTNYGYTF,TGTGCCTGGAGTGCGTCGTACACTAACTATGGCTACACCTTC
TRBD2,TRBV6-2/TRBV6-3,NA,TRBJ2-2,CASSYRPSGRARSSTGELFF,TGTGCCAGCAGTTACCGGCCTAGCGGGAGGGCCCGTAGTAGCACCGGGGAGCTGTTTTTT
TRBD1,TRBV5-1,NA,TRBJ1-4,CASSRSTDRGNEKLFF,TGCGCCAGCAGCCGATCTACGGACAGGGGAAATGAAAAACTGTTTTTT
TRBD1,TRBV14,few,TRBJ1-1,CASGTAMNTEAFF,TGTGCCAGTGGGACAGCAATGAACACTGAAGCTTTCTTT
TRBD1,TRBV19,NA,TRBJ1-1,CASSGTGGSTEAFF,TGTGCCAGTAGTGGGACAGGCGGTTCCACTGAAGCTTTCTTT
TRBD2,TRBV7-2,NA,TRBJ2-1,CASSPIGTTASYNEQFF,TGTGCCAGCAGCCCCATCGGGACTACGGCCTCTTACAATGAGCAGTTCTTC
TRBD1,TRBV27,NA,TRBJ2-7,CASSFGTGDYEQYF,TGTGCCAGCAGTTTCGGGACAGGGGACTACGAGCAGTACTTC
NA,TRBV12-2,NA,TRBJ2-2,CPAYTGELFF,TGCCCAGCGTACACCGGGGAGCTGTTTTTT